A single sample is the source of the 12 T cell receptor beta chains below, sequenced in a study of control samples from healthy donors and cancer patients. Profiling relied on immunoSEQ multiplex PCR, and the TCRdb table lists in-frame clones only, not all of them. The sample comprises fewer than 200,000 clones, about 90% of which are singletons, and under 5% rests with the top ten. The sample was blood. The receptors originated from a woman aged 30 to 39 in good health.

The chain links TRBV19 to TRBJ1-6; D unclear. Germline V gives CDR1 LNHDA, CDR2 SQIVND (reference sequence). The V gene lost 4 bases and the J gene lost 9 bases, with 13 bases spanning the gap. CDR3 length: 14 amino acids. The CDR3 loop is CASSTGLRSSPLHF. In DNA, the CDR3 is TGTGCCAGTAGTACCGGACTCCGAAGTTCACCCCTCCACTTT.

The chain uses TRBV7-2 and TRBJ2-7; 9 bases match TRBD2. This CDR3 contains 13 residues. J lost 0 bases, V lost 8 bases, and 2 bases had no gene match. From germline, CDR1 is SGHTA and CDR2 FQGNSA. The CDR3 coding sequence is TGTGCCAGCTTGGGACTAGCCTCCTACGAGCAGTACTTC. This gives the protein CASLGLASYEQYF.

This chain uses TRBV12-3 or TRBV12-4 with TRBJ1-1, with D unresolved. Trimming removed 3 bases from V and 6 bases from J, with 8 bases in between. The CDR3 is 12 residues long. The CDR3 region is CASSFPGAEAFF. The CDR3 DNA is TGTGCCAGCAGTTTCCCCGGGGCTGAAGCTTTCTTT.

The V call is TRBV7-9, the J call TRBJ2-5, with TRBD1 matching 9 bases. This CDR3 is 15 amino acids long. The germline V gene encodes CDR1 SEHNR and CDR2 FQNEAQ (reference sequence). V lost 5 bases to trimming and J lost 5 bases; unmatched junction nucleotides: 9. The CDR3 here is CASSLRRDRAETQYF. The CDR3 coding sequence is TGTGCCAGCAGCCTCAGAAGGGACAGGGCGGAGACCCAGTACTTC.

The chain combines TRBV2 with TRBJ2-6; D might be TRBD2 (5 bases). Between the trimmed V and J ends, which lost 7 bases and 1 base, there was a span of 11 bases. The CDR3 spans 15 residues. Germline V CDR1 and CDR2: SNHLY, FYNNEI. The CDR3 reads CASNSEASGANVLTF. In DNA, the CDR3 is TGTGCCAGCAACTCGGAGGCTTCTGGGGCCAACGTCCTGACTTTC.

The chain joins TRBV5-1 to TRBJ2-5, with 9 bases fitting TRBD1. Germline V gene sequence: CDR1 SGHRS, CDR2 YFSETQ. The V segment lost 4 bases and the J segment 4 bases; nucleotides outside the gene matches: 14. The CDR3 totals 17 residues. The CDR3 region has the DNA TGCGCCAGCAGCCGAACGATCGGGACAGGGTTTGGAGAGACCCAGTACTTC. Translation: CASSRTIGTGFGETQYF.

This chain uses TRBV27 with TRBJ2-7; weak D call: TRBD1 (5 bases). Trimming removed 2 bases from V and 6 bases from J, with 14 bases in between. Germline assignment: CDR1 MNHEY and CDR2 SMNVEV (reference sequence). CDR3 length: 14 amino acids. As DNA, the CDR3 is TGTGCCAGCAGTTTAACCCCTGGACATCTCGAGCAGTACTTC. Residues: CASSLTPGHLEQYF.

This chain links TRBV5-1 with TRBJ1-3; D uncertain. The germline V and J ends were trimmed by 4 bases and 3 bases, with 23 bases remaining between them. Germline V gene sequence: CDR1 SGHRS, CDR2 YFSETQ. There are 18 residues in the CDR3. This CDR3 reads CASSPWRRTYLFGNTIYF. CDR3 nucleotide sequence: TGCGCCAGCAGCCCGTGGAGGAGAACCTACCTCTTTGGAAACACCATATATTTT.

This clone appeared a single time. This chain links TRBV5-1 with TRBJ1-2, with a tentative D call TRBD1 (5 bases). Trimming cost V 4 bases and J 2 bases, with 18 bases left between them. CDR3 size: 16 residues. The germline CDR1 and CDR2 sequences are SGHRS and YFSETQ. The CDR3 here is CASSATGAMGNYGYTF. The CDR3 nucleotides read TGCGCCAGCAGCGCTACCGGGGCGATGGGAAACTATGGCTACACCTTC.

As regards this clone: The same CDR3 arises from other DNA sequences in this sample as well. The V and J genes are TRBV5-1 and TRBJ1-1, with a tentative D call TRBD1 (5 bases). Germline V gene lookup returns CDR1 SGHRS and CDR2 YFSETQ. CDR3 length: 15 amino acids. V shed 1 base and J shed 4 bases, with 14 bases lying between them. CDR3 loop: CASSLRAGGVTEAFF. In DNA form, the CDR3 reads TGCGCCAGCAGCTTGAGGGCGGGGGGGGTCACTGAAGCTTTCTTT.

This chain links TRBV28 with TRBJ2-3; the D gene is possibly TRBD2 (7 bases). The CDR3 has 13 amino acids. V was clipped by 6 bases and J by 4 bases, with 11 bases between them. The germline CDR1 and CDR2 sequences are MDHEN and SYDVKM. The CDR3 nucleotides are TGTGCCAGCAGGGGGGGGCTCCCAGATACGCAGTATTTT. Translation: CASRGGLPDTQYF.

V is TRBV29-1 and J is TRBJ1-2; no firm D call. V was clipped by 7 bases and J by 2 bases, with 14 bases between them. Germline values: CDR1 SQVTM, CDR2 ANQGSEA. The CDR3 loop spans 13 amino acids. The CDR3 nucleotides are TGCAGCGCCTTCGTGGTAGGCAACTATGGCTACACCTTC. Translating it yields CSAFVVGNYGYTF. Together with reference TRBV29-1 and TRBJ1-2, the CDR3 gives the full variable domain: SAVISQKPSRDICQRGTSLTIQCQVDSQVTMMFWYRQQPGQSLTLIATANQGSEATYESGFVIDKFPISRPNLTFSTLTVSNMSPEDSSIYLCSAFVVGNYGYTFGSGTRLTVV.